This T cell receptor beta chain was identified in a study of Graves' ophthalmopathy and Graves' hyperthyroidism. Study-level information: Blood was drawn at initial diagnosis, before any treatment. Study-wide results and limits: Ophthalmopathy could be told apart from stable hyperthyroidism by a 13-signature model (about 88% sensitivity, about 81% specificity). Appearing in blood as well were most expanded thyroid clonotypes above 0.001 frequency.

V lost 2 bases and J 4 bases, leaving 8 bases between the germline ends. Germline CDR1 reads MNHEY; CDR2 reads SVGEGT. The length of the CDR3 is 13 residues. Details on this clonotype: Antigen unknown.

RNA transcripts provided the template for amplifying TCR beta CDR3 regions. HTBI primers served in a first-round RT-PCR, which a second-round multiplex PCR followed. TCRdb itself ran the multiplex PCR reads through MiXCR, one entry per CDR3 protein. This table holds some 210,000 distinct CDR3 sequences, under 30% found once. The chain joins TRBV6-2 or TRBV6-3 to TRBJ1-1; tentative D call: TRBD1 (6 bases). Material for sequencing was peripheral blood. This sequence was found in a man aged 50 or older with Graves' ophthalmopathy. CDR3 protein: CASSYGRGTEAFF. CDR3 bases: TGTGCCAGCAGTTACGGCAGGGGCACTGAAGCTTTCTTT.